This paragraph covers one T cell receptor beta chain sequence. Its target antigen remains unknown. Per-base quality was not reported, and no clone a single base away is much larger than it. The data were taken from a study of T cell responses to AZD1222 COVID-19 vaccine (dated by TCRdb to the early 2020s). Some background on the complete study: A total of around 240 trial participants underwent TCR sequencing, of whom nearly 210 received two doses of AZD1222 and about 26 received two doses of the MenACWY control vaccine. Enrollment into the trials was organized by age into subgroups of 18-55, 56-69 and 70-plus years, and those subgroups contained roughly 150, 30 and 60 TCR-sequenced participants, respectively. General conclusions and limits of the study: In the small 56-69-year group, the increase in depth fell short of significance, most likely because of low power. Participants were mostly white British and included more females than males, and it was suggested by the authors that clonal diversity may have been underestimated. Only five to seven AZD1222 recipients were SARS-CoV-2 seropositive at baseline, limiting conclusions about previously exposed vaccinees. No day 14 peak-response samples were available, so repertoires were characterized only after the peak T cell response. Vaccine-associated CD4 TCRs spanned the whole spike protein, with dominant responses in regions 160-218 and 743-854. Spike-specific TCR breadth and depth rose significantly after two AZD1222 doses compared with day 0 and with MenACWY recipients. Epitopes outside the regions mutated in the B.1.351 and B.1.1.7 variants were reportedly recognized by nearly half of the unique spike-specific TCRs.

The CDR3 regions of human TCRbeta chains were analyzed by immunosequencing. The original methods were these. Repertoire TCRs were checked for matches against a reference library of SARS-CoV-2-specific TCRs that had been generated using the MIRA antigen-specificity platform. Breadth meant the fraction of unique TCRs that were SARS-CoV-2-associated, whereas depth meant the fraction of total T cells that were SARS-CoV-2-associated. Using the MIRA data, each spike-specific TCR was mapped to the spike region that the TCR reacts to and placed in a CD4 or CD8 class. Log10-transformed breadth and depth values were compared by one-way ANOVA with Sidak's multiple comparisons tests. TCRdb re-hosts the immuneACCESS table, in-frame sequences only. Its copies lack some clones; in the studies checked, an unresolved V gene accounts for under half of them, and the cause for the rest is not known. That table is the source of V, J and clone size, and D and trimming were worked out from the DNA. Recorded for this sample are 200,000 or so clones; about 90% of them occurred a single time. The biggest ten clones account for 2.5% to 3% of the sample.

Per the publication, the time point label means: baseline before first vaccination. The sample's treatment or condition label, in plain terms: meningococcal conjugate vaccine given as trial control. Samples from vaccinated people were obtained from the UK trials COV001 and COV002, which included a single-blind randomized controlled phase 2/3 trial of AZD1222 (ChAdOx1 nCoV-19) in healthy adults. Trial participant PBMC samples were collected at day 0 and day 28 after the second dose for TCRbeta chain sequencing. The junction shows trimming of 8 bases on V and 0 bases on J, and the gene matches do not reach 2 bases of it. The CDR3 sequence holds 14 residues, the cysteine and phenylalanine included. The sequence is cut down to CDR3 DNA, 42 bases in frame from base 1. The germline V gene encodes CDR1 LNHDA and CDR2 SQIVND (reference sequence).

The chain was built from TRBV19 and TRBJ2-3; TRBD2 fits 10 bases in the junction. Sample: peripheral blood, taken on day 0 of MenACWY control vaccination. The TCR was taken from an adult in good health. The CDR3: CASGSGRSTDTQYF. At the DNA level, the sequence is TGTGCCAGTGGTAGCGGGAGGAGCACAGATACGCAGTATTTT.